This entry lists 16 T cell receptor beta chains sequenced from one sample in a study of blood T cells in healthy people across ages. The use of a sample-barcoded 5' primer and a J-beta primer mix characterized a second PCR of roughly 6 to 12 cycles. TCRdb ran MiXCR on the 5' RACE reads and lists one entry per CDR3 protein. Found here are 550,000 to 750,000 distinct CDR3 sequences, under 25% of them singletons; the top ten hold 3% to 4%. Source material: blood. Receptor source: a man in his 70s in good health.

This clonotype was recorded at least ten times. J is TRBJ2-5 and V is TRBV7-9; D is perhaps TRBD1 or TRBD2 (6 bases each). Trimming stripped 5 bases from V and 4 bases from J, with 17 bases between. The CDR3 contains 15 residues. In germline, CDR1 is SEHNR, CDR2 FQNEAQ (reference sequence). This chain's CDR3 is CASSLGTPGVETQYF. The CDR3 DNA sequence: TGTGCCAGCAGCCTAGGGACACCGGGGGTAGAGACCCAGTACTTC.

V usage is TRBV6-5 and J usage is TRBJ2-5; weak D call: TRBD2 (6 bases). V gave up 2 bases and J gave up 7 bases, with 14 bases separating them. Germline CDR1 is MNHEY and CDR2 is SVGAGI. This CDR3 comprises 14 residues. The CDR3, as DNA: TGTGCCAGCAGTTACAATCGGCAGGGAGGGACCCAGTACTTC. Its protein is CASSYNRQGGTQYF.

V gene TRBV7-3 combines with J gene TRBJ1-4; the D is unclear. Germline loops: CDR1 SGHTA, CDR2 FQGTGA. Trimming stripped 2 bases from V and 14 bases from J, with 9 bases between. The CDR3 is 11 amino acids. CDR3 amino acids: CASSLSRRLFF. As DNA, the CDR3 is TGTGCCAGCAGCTTATCTCGGCGTCTGTTTTTT.

The rearrangement links TRBV20-1 to TRBJ2-7; 8 bases map to TRBD1. Germline CDR1 reads DFQATT; CDR2 reads SNEGSKA (reference sequence). V trimming: 0 bases; J trimming: 3 bases; junction bases outside the gene matches: 4. The CDR3 is 14 amino acids. CDR3 nucleotide sequence: TGCAGTGCTAGAGATGGGACAGGTTACTACGAGCAGTACTTC. It is translated as CSARDGTGYYEQYF.

This clonotype was seen more than once but under ten times. The chain uses TRBV11-2 and TRBJ2-7, with D possibly matching TRBD1 (5 bases). V lost 4 bases to trimming and J lost 4 bases, with 11 bases between them. The CDR3 contains 13 residues. CDR1 and CDR2 (germline): SGHAT, FQNNGV. CDR3 loop: CASSSAGIYEQYF. The CDR3 DNA reads as TGTGCCAGCAGCTCGGCAGGGATTTACGAGCAGTACTTC.

V and J are TRBV13 and TRBJ1-1; weak D call: TRBD1 (6 bases). The V and J ends lost 3 bases and 7 bases respectively, with 18 bases between them. Germline values: CDR1 PRHDT, CDR2 FYEKMQ (reference sequence). This CDR3 comprises 15 residues. CDR3 nucleotides: TGTGCCAGCAGCTTCCCCGGGGGCGCATCGGGTGAAGCTTTCTTT. This encodes CASSFPGGASGEAFF.

The J gene is TRBJ2-7, the V gene TRBV5-1, with D hard to call. The CDR3 is made up of 13 amino acids. Per germline, CDR1 SGHRS and CDR2 YFSETQ. The V gene lost 4 bases and the J gene lost 0 bases, with 8 bases spanning the gap. CDR3 sequence: CASSPASSYEQYF. DNA of the CDR3: TGCGCCAGCAGCCCCGCGAGCTCCTACGAGCAGTACTTC.

This clonotype was found a few times. The rearrangement links TRBV20-1 to TRBJ2-1; D gene ambiguous. This CDR3 is 14 amino acids long. V shed 7 bases and J shed 0 bases, with 13 bases lying between them. Germline V gives CDR1 DFQATT, CDR2 SNEGSKA (reference sequence). This CDR3 is CSVGFKGSYNEQFF. The CDR3 DNA follows: TGCAGTGTTGGGTTTAAAGGCTCCTACAATGAGCAGTTCTTC.

Many counts were recorded for this clonotype. The chain couples TRBV20-1 to TRBJ2-5, with D perhaps TRBD1 or TRBD2 (5 bases each). CDR1 and CDR2 from the germline V gene are DFQATT and SNEGSKA (reference sequence). Trimming cost V 2 bases and J 4 bases, with 14 bases left between them. This CDR3 is built from 14 residues. CDR3 in DNA: TGCAGTGCTAGAAGTCTGGGACCATTAGAGACCCAGTACTTC. This encodes CSARSLGPLETQYF.

The V and J genes are TRBV5-1 and TRBJ2-7; 9 nucleotides line up with TRBD1. CDR1 is SGHRS, CDR2 YFSETQ, per germline. The CDR3 spans 13 residues. V was clipped by 5 bases and J by 6 bases; unmatched bases: 6. The CDR3 loop reads CASSWGQGVEQYF. CDR3 sequence (DNA): TGCGCCAGCAGTTGGGGACAGGGAGTCGAGCAGTACTTC.

This chain connects TRBV5-1 to TRBJ2-7; possible D gene TRBD2, 5 bases. The V and J ends lost 5 bases and 0 bases respectively, with 12 bases between them. The V gene's germline CDR1 is SGHRS and CDR2 YFSETQ. The CDR3 runs to 14 residues. CDR3: CASRTFGSSYEQYF. CDR3 coding DNA: TGCGCCAGCAGGACGTTTGGGAGCTCCTACGAGCAGTACTTC.

This clonotype was recorded many times. The germline gene is not matched at one end of the junction; a read error may be the cause. The chain combines TRBV5-1 with TRBJ2-2; TRBD2 agrees at 9 bases. The CDR3 extends over 15 amino acids. The germline V gene encodes CDR1 SGHRS and CDR2 YFSETQ. Written as DNA, the CDR3 is TGTGCCAGCAGCCCCCGACTAGCGGACACCGGGGAGCTGTTTTTT. Translation gives CASSPRLADTGELFF. Full variable domain (remainder filled in from reference TRBV5-1 and TRBJ2-2): KAGVTQTPRYLIKTRGQQVTLSCSPISGHRSVSWYQQTPGQGLQFLFEYFSETQRNKGNFPGRFSGRQFSNSRSEMNVSTLELGDSALYLCASSPRLADTGELFFGEGSRLTVL.

The genes are TRBV2 and TRBJ2-7; 16 bases align to TRBD2. Matching the DNA end better, TRBJ2-1 makes the J call doubtful. The CDR3 runs 17 residues. The germline gives CDR1 SNHLY, CDR2 FYNNEI. The CDR3 DNA sequence: TGTGCCAGCAACCCCCAACTGGGACTAGCGGGAGGGCGAGAGCAGTTCTTC. It encodes CASNPQLGLAGGREQFF.

The chain joins TRBV20-1 to TRBJ2-4, with 12 bases identical to TRBD1. V dropped 2 bases and J dropped 9; count of bases not matched to a gene: 8. Looked up from germline, CDR1 is DFQATT and CDR2 is SNEGSKA (reference sequence). The CDR3 is 15 amino acids. The DNA for the CDR3 is TGCAGTGCTAGACCTCCCGGGACAGGGGGCCTCATTCAGTACTTC. It yields the protein CSARPPGTGGLIQYF.

This clonotype came up a few times. The chain is built from TRBV27 and TRBJ2-5, with 7 bases fitting TRBD2. The DNA end is a closer match to TRBJ2-7, so the J assignment may be wrong. Germline-derived CDR1 and CDR2 are MNHEY and SMNVEV (reference sequence). The CDR3 runs to 14 residues. The CDR3: CASSFYGRKDEQYF. The CDR3 DNA is TGTGCCAGCAGTTTCTACGGGAGGAAAGACGAGCAGTACTTC.

This clonotype was detected a few times. The chain carries TRBV3-1 and TRBJ1-1; no clear D. V lost 2 bases, J lost 12 bases, and 10 bases lay in between. CDR3 length: 11 amino acids. Germline CDR1 is LGHDT and CDR2 is YNNKEL (reference sequence). CDR3 sequence (DNA): TGTGCCAGCAGCCAAAGATTTGAGACTTTCTTT. The encoded protein is CASSQRFETFF.